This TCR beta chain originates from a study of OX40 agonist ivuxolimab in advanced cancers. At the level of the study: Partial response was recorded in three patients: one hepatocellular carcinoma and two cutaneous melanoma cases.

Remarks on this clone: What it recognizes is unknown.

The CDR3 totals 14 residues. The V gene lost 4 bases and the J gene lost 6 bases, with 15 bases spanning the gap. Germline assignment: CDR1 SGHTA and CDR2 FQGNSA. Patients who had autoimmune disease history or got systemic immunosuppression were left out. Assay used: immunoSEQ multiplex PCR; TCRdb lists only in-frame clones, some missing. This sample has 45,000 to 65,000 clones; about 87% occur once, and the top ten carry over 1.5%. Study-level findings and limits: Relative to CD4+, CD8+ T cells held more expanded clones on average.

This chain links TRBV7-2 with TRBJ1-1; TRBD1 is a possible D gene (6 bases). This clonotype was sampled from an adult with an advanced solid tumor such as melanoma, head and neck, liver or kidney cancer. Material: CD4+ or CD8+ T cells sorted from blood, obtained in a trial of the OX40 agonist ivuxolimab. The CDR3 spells CASSYALGGSEAFF. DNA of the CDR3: TGTGCCAGCAGCTACGCCTTGGGGGGCTCTGAAGCTTTCTTT.